This passage covers 15 T cell receptor beta chains from one sample sequenced in a study of blood T cell repertoires in COVID-19. Profiled with immunoSEQ multiplex PCR; TCRdb holds only in-frame clones, not every one. This table has about 68,000 clones, approximately 80% appearing once. Sample: peripheral blood. These receptors originate from an elderly man with acute or convalescent COVID-19.

The chain carries TRBV12-3 or TRBV12-4 and TRBJ2-1, with D possibly being TRBD1 (6 bases). The CDR3 contains 12 residues. Between the trimmed V and J ends, which lost 6 bases and 5 bases, there was a span of 8 bases. The chain's CDR3 is CASRRTDNEQFF. CDR3 nucleotide sequence: TGTGCCAGCAGGCGGACAGACAATGAGCAGTTCTTC.

This clone was counted a single time. The chain links TRBV7-8 to TRBJ1-3, with no clear D. Germline CDR1 is SGHVS and CDR2 is FQNEAQ. This CDR3 has 16 amino acids. V was cut by 2 bases and J by 0 bases, with 11 bases left in between. The CDR3 spells CASSLIPDFSGNTIYF. The CDR3 nucleotides are TGTGCCAGCAGCTTAATTCCTGACTTCTCTGGAAACACCATATATTTT.

V usage is TRBV28 and J usage is TRBJ1-4, with D possibly TRBD1 on 6 matching bases. V gave up 2 bases and J gave up 5 bases, with 9 bases separating them. Germline V gene data show CDR1 as MDHEN and CDR2 as SYDVKM. The CDR3 consists of 14 residues. The CDR3 nucleotides are TGTGCCAGCAGTTTAGTCACAGGGAATGAAAAACTGTTTTTT. Protein: CASSLVTGNEKLFF.

The rearrangement joins TRBV7-2 to TRBJ2-1; 10 nucleotides match TRBD2. This CDR3 contains 17 residues. Germline V gives CDR1 SGHTA, CDR2 FQGNSA. Losses at the gene ends were 2 bases for V and 3 bases for J; bases not matched to a gene: 7. The CDR3 coding sequence is TGTGCCAGCAGCTTATTACTAGCGGGAATTCTCTACAATGAGCAGTTCTTC. The encoded protein is CASSLLLAGILYNEQFF.

The chain couples TRBV18 to TRBJ1-2; TRBD1 agrees at 7 bases. After removal of 3 bases from V and 1 base from J, the junction contained 5 bases not matched to a gene. Germline values: CDR1 KGHSH, CDR2 LQKENI. The CDR3 length is 15 residues. The CDR3 region has the DNA TGTGCCAGCTCACCCGGACAGGAACTTAACTATGGCTACACCTTC. Translation: CASSPGQELNYGYTF.

This chain links TRBV18 with TRBJ2-7, with a weak D call TRBD2 (6 bases). CDR1 is KGHSH, CDR2 LQKENI, per germline. This CDR3 contains 15 residues. Trimming stripped 3 bases from V and 2 bases from J, with 14 bases between. DNA for the CDR3: TGTGCCAGCTCACCTAGAGGTCGCGGGGCCTACGAGCAGTACTTC. This gives the protein CASSPRGRGAYEQYF.

V gene TRBV6-5 combines with J gene TRBJ2-1, with TRBD1 matching over 8 bases. Germline V lookup: CDR1 MNHEY, CDR2 SVGAGI. Trimming removed 0 bases from V and 9 bases from J; junction bases left unmatched: 7. The CDR3 contains 15 residues. The DNA for the CDR3 is TGTGCCAGCAGTTACTCAGAGACAGGGGTACGTGAGCAGTTCTTC. Protein sequence: CASSYSETGVREQFF.

The gene calls are TRBV21-1 and TRBJ2-1; no DNA check was done on the table's D call, TRBD2. TRBV21-1 is given as a pseudogene. The CDR3 contains 16 residues. For the CDR3, the DNA is TGTGCCAGCAGCAAAATTACCGAGAGGCCCTACAATGAGCAGTTCTTC. It is translated as CASSKITERPYNEQFF.

The chain links TRBV4-3 to TRBJ2-1, with TRBD1 matching 9 bases. The CDR3 has 16 residues. V lost 4 bases, J lost 2 bases, and 6 bases stayed unmatched. The germline gives CDR1 LGHNA, CDR2 YSLEER. CDR3 loop: CASSRNRDRAYNEQFF. The CDR3 DNA follows: TGCGCCAGCAGCCGGAACCGGGACAGGGCCTACAATGAGCAGTTCTTC.

This clone has a handful of counts. The chain carries TRBV2 and TRBJ1-2; D not resolved. The V and J ends lost 10 bases and 8 bases respectively, with 20 bases between them. Per the germline V gene, CDR1 is SNHLY and CDR2 is FYNNEI. The length of the CDR3 is 13 residues. The CDR3 DNA is TGTGCCACCGGCGCGGCTGCGCCCCCCGGCTACACCTTC. Translating gives CATGAAAPPGYTF.

The CDR3 nucleotides read TGTGCCACCAGTGATTTTGAGAGCCAAGAGACCCAGTACTTC. Its protein product is CATSDFESQETQYF. The V call is TRBV24-1, the J call TRBJ2-5; no definite D call. V was shortened by 1 base and J by 1 base, with 6 bases between the two germline ends. The CDR3 covers 14 residues. Germline V gives CDR1 KGHDR, CDR2 SFDVKD.

J is TRBJ2-1 and V is TRBV24-1; 7 bases map to TRBD2. Losses at the gene ends were 1 base for V and 2 bases for J; bases not matched to a gene: 4. Germline V lookup: CDR1 KGHDR, CDR2 SFDVKD. CDR3 length equals 16 residues. The CDR3 protein is CATSDLGAGPYNEQFF. CDR3 coding DNA: TGTGCCACCAGTGATTTAGGAGCGGGGCCCTACAATGAGCAGTTCTTC.

This clone was counted a few times. This CDR3 is CASSSSGTGGLANTGELFF. DNA for the CDR3: TGTGCCAGCAGTTCGTCCGGGACAGGGGGCCTTGCGAACACCGGGGAGCTGTTTTTT. This rearrangement joins TRBV28 to TRBJ2-2, with 12 bases that match TRBD1. Germline CDR1 is MDHEN and CDR2 is SYDVKM. The V and J ends lost 4 bases and 0 bases, in that order; junction bases with no gene match: 9. The CDR3 sequence is 19 residues long.

In its sample, this clone was seen once. The J gene is TRBJ1-2, the V gene TRBV9, with TRBD1 matching over 8 bases. Trimming cost V 3 bases and J 1 base; bases outside gene matches: 5. CDR1 is SGDLS and CDR2 is YYNGEE in the germline V gene. The CDR3 extends over 15 amino acids. CDR3 residues: CASSARTGNNYGYTF. Written as DNA, the CDR3 is TGTGCCAGCAGCGCTCGGACAGGGAATAACTATGGCTACACCTTC.

The J gene is TRBJ2-7, the V gene TRBV7-6, with D possibly matching TRBD1 (6 bases). Germline assignment: CDR1 SGHVS and CDR2 FNYEAQ. V was cut by 1 base and J by 3 bases, with 13 bases left in between. The CDR3 sequence is 15 residues long. The CDR3 spells CASSLGSGANYEQYF. In DNA, the CDR3 is TGTGCCAGCAGCTTAGGGTCAGGGGCCAACTACGAGCAGTACTTC.